This record concerns one T cell receptor (beta chain) sequence. The antigen remains unidentified. At survey level, the immunoSEQ assay was run in its v3.0 version. Some clones are missing from TCRdb's copy, which holds only in-frame ones; the method was immunoSEQ multiplex PCR. Of around 28,000 clones detected, just over 85% appear once; the ten largest clones hold around 4.9%. This entry is derived from a study of long-term antiretroviral therapy in people with HIV. Regarding the study as a whole: Dominance of pre-ART expanded clones persisted, fluctuating and often declining after ART. Blood was collected between the mid-2000s and the late 2010s, possibly under older ART regimens. Repertoires from HIV showed CDR3 length ranges narrower than those of controls.

The CDR3 totals 11 residues. Germline values: CDR1 SGHKS, CDR2 YYEKEE (reference sequence). The germline V and J ends were trimmed by 2 bases and 8 bases, with 7 bases remaining between them. Each HIV participant was treated in the United States. J is TRBJ1-2 and V is TRBV5-5; D ambiguous. The origin of this receptor is a woman in her thirties with HIV. Sequences were derived from unsorted PBMCs, sampled 0.8 years after starting antiretroviral therapy. The CDR3 DNA sequence: TGTGCCAGCAGCTTTCTGGGAGGCTACACCTTC. It translates to CASSFLGGYTF.